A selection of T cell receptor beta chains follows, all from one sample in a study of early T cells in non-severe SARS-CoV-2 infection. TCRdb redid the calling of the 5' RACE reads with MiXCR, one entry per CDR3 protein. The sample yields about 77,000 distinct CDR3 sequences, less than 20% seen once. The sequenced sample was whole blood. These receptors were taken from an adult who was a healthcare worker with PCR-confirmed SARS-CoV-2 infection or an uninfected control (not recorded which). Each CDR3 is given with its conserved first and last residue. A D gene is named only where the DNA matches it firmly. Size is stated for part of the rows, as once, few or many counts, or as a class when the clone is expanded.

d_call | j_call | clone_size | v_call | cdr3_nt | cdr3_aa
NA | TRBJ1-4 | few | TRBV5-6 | TGTGCCAGCAGCCCTGACGGAGCAAATGAAAAACTGTTTTTT | CASSPDGANEKLFF
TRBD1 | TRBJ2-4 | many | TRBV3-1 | TGTGCCAGCAGCCAGTCCAGGGGGCTTAGAAAGTACTTC | CASSQSRGLRKYF
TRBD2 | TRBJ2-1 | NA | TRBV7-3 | TGTGCCAGCAGCTTAGGACTAGGCGGGTTTGACTATGAGCAGTTCTTC | CASSLGLGGFDYEQFF
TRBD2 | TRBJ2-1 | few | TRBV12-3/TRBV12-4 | TGTGCCAGCAGAAGGACTAGAGCCTCCTACAATGAGCAGTTCTTC | CASRRTRASYNEQFF
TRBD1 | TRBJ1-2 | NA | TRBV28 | TGTGCCAGCAGATCCTTGAAAACAGGGGTCCCATATGGCTACACCTTC | CASRSLKTGVPYGYTF
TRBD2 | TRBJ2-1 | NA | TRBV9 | TGTGCCAGCAGCGTAGGGGATAGCGGGGGGTTTAGTGAGCAGTTCTTC | CASSVGDSGGFSEQFF
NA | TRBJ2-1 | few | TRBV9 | TGTGCCAGCAGCGTAGGCCTGATTAATGAGCAGTTCTTC | CASSVGLINEQFF
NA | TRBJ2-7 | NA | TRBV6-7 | TGTGCCAGCAGTCGAGTTCACAGGGACCCACAGGATTCCTACGAGCAGTACTTC | CASSRVHRDPQDSYEQYF
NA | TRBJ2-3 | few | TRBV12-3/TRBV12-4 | TGTGCCAGCCTCCTGCGGCCCACAGATACGCAGTATTTT | CASLLRPTDTQYF
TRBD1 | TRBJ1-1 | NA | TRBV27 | TGTGCCAGCAGTTCGACAGGGGGGGAAGCTTTCTTT | CASSSTGGEAFF
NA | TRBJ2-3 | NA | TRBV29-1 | TGCAGCGTTTTAAGCGGGTTCGGCACAGATACGCAGTATTTT | CSVLSGFGTDTQYF
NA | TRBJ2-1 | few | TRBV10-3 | TGTGCCATCAGCTCAACTAGCTCTGAGCAGTTCTTC | CAISSTSSEQFF
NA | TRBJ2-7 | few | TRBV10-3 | TGTGCCATCAGACCCCGGGAGAACGGCTACGAGCAGTACTTC | CAIRPRENGYEQYF
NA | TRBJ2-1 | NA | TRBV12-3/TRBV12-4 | TGTGCCAGCAGTTCAGGGTCGTCTGGCTACAATGAGCAGTTCTTC | CASSSGSSGYNEQFF
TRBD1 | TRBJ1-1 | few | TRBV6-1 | TGTGCCAGCAGTGATTCCGGGACAGCCCCAGGGAGCTTT | CASSDSGTAPGSF
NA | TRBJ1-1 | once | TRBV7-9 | TGTGCCAGCAGCCACGCGACCACGCGCGTTGTTGAAGCTTTCTTT | CASSHATTRVVEAFF
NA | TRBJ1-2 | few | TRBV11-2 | TGTGCCAGCAGCTTAGAGGGCTGGGGCTACACCTTC | CASSLEGWGYTF
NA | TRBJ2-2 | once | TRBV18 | TGTGCCAGCTCACCAAACGTCCCGGGGACCACCGGGGAGCTGTTTTTT | CASSPNVPGTTGELFF